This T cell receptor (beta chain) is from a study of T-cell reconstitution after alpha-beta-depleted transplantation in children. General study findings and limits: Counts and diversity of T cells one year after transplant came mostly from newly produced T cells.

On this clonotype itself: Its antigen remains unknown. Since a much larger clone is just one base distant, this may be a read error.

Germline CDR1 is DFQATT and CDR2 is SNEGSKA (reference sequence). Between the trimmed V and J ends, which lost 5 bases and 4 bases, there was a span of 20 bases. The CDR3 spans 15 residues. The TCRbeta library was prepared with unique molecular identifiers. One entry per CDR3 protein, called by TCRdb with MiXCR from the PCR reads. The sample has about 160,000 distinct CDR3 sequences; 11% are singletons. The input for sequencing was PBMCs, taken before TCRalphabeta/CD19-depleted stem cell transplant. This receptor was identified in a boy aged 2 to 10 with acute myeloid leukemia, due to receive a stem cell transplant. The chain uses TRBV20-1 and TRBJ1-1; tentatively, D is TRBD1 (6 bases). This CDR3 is CSAADPGTSSTEAFF. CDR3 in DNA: TGCAGTGCTGCGGACCCCGGGACATCGAGCACTGAAGCTTTCTTT.